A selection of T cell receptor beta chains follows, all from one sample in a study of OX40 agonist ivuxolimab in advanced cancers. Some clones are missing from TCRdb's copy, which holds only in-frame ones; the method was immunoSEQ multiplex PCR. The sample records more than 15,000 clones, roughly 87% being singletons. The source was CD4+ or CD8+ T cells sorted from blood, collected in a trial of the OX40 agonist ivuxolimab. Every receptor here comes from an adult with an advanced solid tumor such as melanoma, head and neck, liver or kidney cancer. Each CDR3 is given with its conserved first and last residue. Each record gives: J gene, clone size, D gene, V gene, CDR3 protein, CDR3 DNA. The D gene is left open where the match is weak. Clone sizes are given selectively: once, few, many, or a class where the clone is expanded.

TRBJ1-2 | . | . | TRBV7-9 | CASSPPGELYGYTF | TGTGCCAGCAGCCCACCAGGAGAGCTTTATGGCTACACCTTC
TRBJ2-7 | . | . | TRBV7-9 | CASQGTHEQYF | TGTGCCAGCCAGGGTACCCACGAGCAGTACTTC
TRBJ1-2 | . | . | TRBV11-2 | CASSLFARPGYTF | TGTGCCAGCAGCTTGTTCGCAAGACCTGGCTACACCTTC
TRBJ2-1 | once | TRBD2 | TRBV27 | CASYRTSGGVRDEQFF | TGTGCCAGCTATCGAACTAGCGGGGGTGTTAGGGATGAGCAGTTCTTC
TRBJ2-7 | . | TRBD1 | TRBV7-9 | CASSPTTGSYEQYF | TGTGCCAGCAGCCCGACGACAGGGTCCTACGAGCAGTACTTC
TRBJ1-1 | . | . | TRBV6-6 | CASSYGNEAFF | TGTGCCAGCAGTTACGGCAATGAAGCTTTCTTT
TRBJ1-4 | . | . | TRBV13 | CASSQRVYEKLFF | TGTGCCAGCAGCCAGAGGGTGTATGAAAAACTGTTTTTT
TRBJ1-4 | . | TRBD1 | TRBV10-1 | CASRYTGTGKNNEKLFF | TGCGCCAGCCGATACACCGGGACAGGGAAAAATAATGAAAAACTGTTTTTT
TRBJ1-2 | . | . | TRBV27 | CASSLNGPDGYTF | TGTGCCAGCAGTTTGAACGGACCGGACGGCTACACCTTC
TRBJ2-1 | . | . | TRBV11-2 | CASSFSYNEQFF | TGTGCCAGCAGCTTTTCCTACAATGAGCAGTTCTTC
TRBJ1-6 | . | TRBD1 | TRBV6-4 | CASSDSGTGIHNSPLHF | TGTGCCAGCAGTGACTCCGGGACAGGGATACACAATTCACCCCTCCACTTT
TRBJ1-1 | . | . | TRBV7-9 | CASSFLGTAEAFF | TGTGCCAGCAGCTTCCTTGGGACCGCTGAAGCTTTCTTT
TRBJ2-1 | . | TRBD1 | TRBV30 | CAWVTGAGSYNEQFF | TGTGCCTGGGTCACAGGGGCCGGCTCCTACAATGAGCAGTTCTTC
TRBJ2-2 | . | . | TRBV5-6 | CASSFGVSTGELFF | TGTGCCAGCAGCTTCGGGGTATCTACCGGGGAGCTGTTTTTT
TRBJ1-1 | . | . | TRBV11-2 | CASSLDWTKAFF | TGTGCCAGCAGCTTAGACTGGACTAAAGCTTTCTTT
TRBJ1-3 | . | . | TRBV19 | CASSAPLGGSSGNTIYF | TGTGCCAGTAGTGCCCCCCTGGGGGGTTCCTCTGGAAACACCATATATTTT
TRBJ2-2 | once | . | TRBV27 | CASSLTPRGELFF | TGTGCCAGCAGTTTGACCCCCCGGGGGGAGCTGTTTTTT
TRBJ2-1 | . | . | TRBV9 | CASSDRASYNEQFF | TGTGCCAGCAGCGACAGGGCCTCCTACAATGAGCAGTTCTTC
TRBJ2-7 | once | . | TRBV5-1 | CASSLEPGSSYEQYF | TGCGCCAGCAGCTTGGAGCCAGGGAGCTCCTACGAGCAGTACTTC
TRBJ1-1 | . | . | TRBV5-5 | CASSLGVNTEAFF | TGTGCCAGCAGCTTGGGGGTAAACACTGAAGCTTTCTTT
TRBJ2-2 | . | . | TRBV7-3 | CASSLTGSTATGELFF | TGTGCCAGCAGCTTAACAGGGTCGACGGCCACCGGGGAGCTGTTTTTT
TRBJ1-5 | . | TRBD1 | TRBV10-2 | CASRNRGWNQPQHF | TGCGCCAGCAGAAACAGGGGTTGGAATCAGCCCCAGCATTTT
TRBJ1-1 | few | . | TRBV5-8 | CASSSGGSGLSNTEAFF | TGTGCCAGCAGCTCAGGCGGGTCAGGGCTCTCGAACACTGAAGCTTTCTTT
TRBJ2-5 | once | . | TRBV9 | CASSVAGQGLETQYF | TGTGCCAGCAGCGTAGCGGGGCAGGGGTTAGAGACCCAGTACTTC
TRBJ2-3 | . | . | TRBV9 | CASSVAPDTSTDTQYF | TGTGCCAGCAGCGTAGCTCCCGACACGAGCACAGATACGCAGTATTTT
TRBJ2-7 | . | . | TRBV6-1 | CASSEALDSYYEQYF | TGTGCCAGCAGTGAAGCGCTGGACAGTTACTACGAGCAGTACTTC
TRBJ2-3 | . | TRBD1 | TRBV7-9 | CASSTPGTGTPDTQYF | TGTGCCAGCAGCACTCCTGGGACAGGGACCCCAGATACGCAGTATTTT
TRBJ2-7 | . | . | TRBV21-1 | CASSTTGTHYEQYF | TGTGCCAGCAGCACAACCGGGACTCACTACGAGCAGTACTTC
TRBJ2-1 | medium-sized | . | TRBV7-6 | CASSLTPGGLSYNEQFF | TGTGCCAGCAGCTTAACTCCAGGGGGGCTTTCCTACAATGAGCAGTTCTTC